This is a list of T cell receptor beta chains from one sample in a study of control samples from healthy donors and cancer patients. The method was immunoSEQ multiplex PCR; TCRdb's version includes in-frame clones alone and lacks a portion of them. Found here are 90,000 to 100,000 clones, roughly 78% of them singletons; the top ten hold approximately 2%. Sample: blood. All receptors derive from a man aged 55-75 years in good health. CDR3s leave out the opening cysteine and the closing phenylalanine or tryptophan. Fields, in order: V gene, CDR3 length, CDR3 protein.

v_gene: TRBV3-1/TRBV3-2; len: 17; CDR3aa: ASSPAVRQGRGLRTEAF
v_gene: TRBV5-5; len: 11; CDR3aa: ASSSGRLSEAF
v_gene: TRBV6-5; len: 13; CDR3aa: ASSFPTGAGYEQY
v_gene: TRBV30; len: 16; CDR3aa: AWSAGTGGLYSNQPQH
v_gene: TRBV19; len: 13; CDR3aa: ASRRDLSSYNEQF
v_gene: TRBV10-3; len: 12; CDR3aa: AIMSGTGVETQY
v_gene: TRBV29-1; len: 12; CDR3aa: SVEAQGGENIQY
v_gene: TRBV4-1; len: 12; CDR3aa: ASSQTRRNTEAF
v_gene: TRBV11-2; len: 12; CDR3aa: ASSLPGLGNIQY
v_gene: TRBV10-1; len: 11; CDR3aa: ASSVLAEFEQY
v_gene: TRBV29-1; len: 10; CDR3aa: SAVRGNTEAF
v_gene: TRBV6-6; len: 14; CDR3aa: ASSYSGQGMDQPQH
v_gene: TRBV28; len: 10; CDR3aa: ASREIRRELF
v_gene: TRBV11-2; len: 13; CDR3aa: ASSPQGLMKNEQF
v_gene: TRBV7-2; len: 15; CDR3aa: ASSPNPPGSSYNEQF
v_gene: TRBV2; len: 13; CDR3aa: ASSEAQSRTGGYT
v_gene: TRBV12-3/TRBV12-4; len: 11; CDR3aa: AIGRPYQETQY
v_gene: TRBV2; len: 8; CDR3aa: ASSGVGAF
v_gene: TRBV7-9; len: 14; CDR3aa: ASSLAGGAGSYEQY
v_gene: TRBV24-1; len: 9; CDR3aa: ATTGNQPQH
v_gene: TRBV19; len: 10; CDR3aa: ASSIEADTQY
v_gene: TRBV28; len: 15; CDR3aa: ASSFSPRQGQEYGYT
v_gene: TRBV19; len: 14; CDR3aa: ASTNPATGDTGELF
v_gene: TRBV3-1/TRBV3-2; len: 13; CDR3aa: ASSQDKGGADTQY
v_gene: TRBV7-8; len: 13; CDR3aa: ASSLGGGSYNEQF
v_gene: TRBV11-3; len: 12; CDR3aa: ASSSPTGENEQF
v_gene: TRBV29-1; len: 13; CDR3aa: SARDFAPRRETQY
v_gene: TRBV12-3/TRBV12-4; len: 10; CDR3aa: ASSLVTAEAF
v_gene: TRBV15; len: 15; CDR3aa: ATSRDRTVSSYNEQF
v_gene: TRBV30; len: 12; CDR3aa: AWSVVVSTDTQY
v_gene: TRBV7-8; len: 13; CDR3aa: ASSPAGGFQETQY
v_gene: TRBV6-5; len: 14; CDR3aa: ASSYSSLWGNTEAF
v_gene: TRBV5-1; len: 12; CDR3aa: ASSLGQGLYEQY
v_gene: TRBV30; len: 13; CDR3aa: AWSVPPPEFGTQY
v_gene: TRBV5-1; len: 16; CDR3aa: ASRIIGTSGVAPDTQY
v_gene: TRBV5-1; len: 12; CDR3aa: ASSLATRGDEQF
v_gene: TRBV7-3; len: 14; CDR3aa: ASSLGGTVMNTEAF
v_gene: TRBV7-9; len: 14; CDR3aa: ASSLPGQGMPYEQY
v_gene: TRBV6-6; len: 12; CDR3aa: ASSYPASSDEQF
v_gene: TRBV5-6; len: 13; CDR3aa: ASTSVFRGTNTQY
v_gene: TRBV14; len: 16; CDR3aa: ASSRAGPSLLFLYGYT
v_gene: TRBV11-2; len: 13; CDR3aa: ASSSTRTGGNTIY
v_gene: TRBV5-1; len: 12; CDR3aa: ASSLVSGGNTIY
v_gene: TRBV5-1; len: 11; CDR3aa: ASAARATGELF
v_gene: TRBV7-3; len: 12; CDR3aa: ASSLSFNTGELF
v_gene: TRBV19; len: 13; CDR3aa: ASSIDLYRGNEQY
v_gene: TRBV6-1; len: 9; CDR3aa: ASSEKGFAF
v_gene: TRBV5-8; len: 10; CDR3aa: ASSYGRLEQY
v_gene: TRBV4-1; len: 15; CDR3aa: ASSQDEDFGGREKLF
v_gene: TRBV28; len: 13; CDR3aa: ASSPTGTGYNEQF
v_gene: TRBV28; len: 9; CDR3aa: ASSRTGELF
v_gene: TRBV29-1; len: 11; CDR3aa: RADRGPNTEAF
v_gene: TRBV5-5; len: 13; CDR3aa: ASSLAGARASGYT
v_gene: TRBV6-1; len: 15; CDR3aa: ASSESRDRGRFSEAF
v_gene: TRBV5-1; len: 15; CDR3aa: ASSLDSRRGGRDEQY
v_gene: TRBV7-3; len: 11; CDR3aa: ASSLHKADTQY